This T cell receptor beta chain was captured by sequencing in a study of T cells in localized non-small cell lung cancer. Findings of the study overall: Median about 58 top-100 tumor clones were shared with paired adjacent lung. Elevated blood T cell density was associated with longer overall survival. Heterogeneity remains possible because sequencing was limited to only one tumor region.

Only a few counts were recorded for this clone. Its specificity is not known. The CDR3 consists of 14 residues. Germline assignment: CDR1 SGHVS and CDR2 FQNEAQ. The germline V and J ends were trimmed by 3 bases and 5 bases, with 11 bases remaining between them. Measured with immunoSEQ multiplex PCR; TCRdb has only the in-frame clones, and not every one. The sample has 50,000 to 55,000 clones; 80% to 85% are singletons. The gene calls are TRBV7-8 and TRBJ1-5, with no clear D. The sample was peripheral blood mononuclear cells, taken before any cancer treatment. The clonotype comes from a man aged 40 to 70 with stage III lung adenocarcinoma. DNA for the CDR3: TGTGCCAGCAGCTTGGATCGAGCAGATCAGCCCCAGCATTTT. It yields the protein CASSLDRADQPQHF.